The 10 T cell receptor beta chains presented below share a single source sample, sequenced in a study of blood T cell repertoires in COVID-19. Clones were read by immunoSEQ multiplex PCR, and TCRdb kept only the in-frame ones, dropping some. The sample includes 140,000 to 150,000 clones, 87% of them seen just once. The sequenced material came from peripheral blood. These TCRs come from a woman aged 50 to 60 with acute or convalescent COVID-19.

This chain uses TRBV5-6 with TRBJ1-4, with a possible D match to TRBD1 (6 bases). CDR3 length: 14 amino acids. V lost 4 bases and J lost 6, with 13 bases in between. CDR1 is SGHDT and CDR2 is YYEEEE in the germline V gene. DNA of the CDR3: TGTGCCAGCAGCCCTGACAGGAGGCATGAAAAACTGTTTTTT. Protein: CASSPDRRHEKLFF.

The chain couples TRBV4-1 to TRBJ2-3; 8 positions match TRBD1. The germline V gene encodes CDR1 MGHRA and CDR2 YSYEKL. The CDR3 extends over 14 amino acids. Germline trimming cut 7 bases from V and 1 base from J; bases unmatched to any gene: 4. CDR3 sequence (DNA): TGCGCCAGCACCGGACAGGGCCGCACAGATACGCAGTATTTT. Residues: CASTGQGRTDTQYF.

This clone was recorded only once. V is TRBV1 and J is TRBJ2-1; TRBD2 reflects the table's D call only, with no check against the DNA. TRBV1 is annotated as a pseudogene. The CDR3 is 17 amino acids. Here the CDR3 DNA reads TGCACCAGCAGCCAAGTAGCAGCGGGAGGGGGAAGCAATGAGCAGTTCTTC. Encoded protein: CTSSQVAAGGGSNEQFF.

The rearrangement links TRBV5-4 to TRBJ2-1, with 7 bases identical to TRBD2. With 3 bases clipped from V and 5 bases from J, the junction kept 8 bases outside the gene matches. The CDR3 has 15 amino acids. Germline CDR1 reads SGHNT; CDR2 reads YYREEE (reference sequence). CDR3 in amino acids: CASSSLAFADNEQFF. CDR3 DNA sequence: TGTGCCAGCAGCTCACTAGCGTTTGCTGACAATGAGCAGTTCTTC.

This clone showed up just once. This chain uses TRBV9 with TRBJ2-5, with TRBD2 matching over 9 bases. J lost 5 bases, V lost 0 bases, and 8 bases had no gene match. The CDR3 length is 16 residues. Germline CDR1 SGDLS, CDR2 YYNGEE. This chain's CDR3 is CASSVVDSGRWETQYF. The DNA for the CDR3 is TGTGCCAGCAGCGTAGTAGATAGCGGGAGATGGGAGACCCAGTACTTC.

The genes are TRBV19 and TRBJ2-7, with 7 nucleotides matching TRBD1. CDR1 LNHDA and CDR2 SQIVND come from the germline V gene (reference sequence). Trimming took 3 bases from V and 7 from J; bases not matched to a gene: 9. The CDR3 loop spans 14 amino acids. The CDR3 coding sequence is TGTGCCAGTAGTATCCGGGACAGTTCTCAGGAGCAGTACTTC. Its protein is CASSIRDSSQEQYF. Variable domain in full (rest from reference TRBV19 and TRBJ2-7): DGGITQSPKYLFRKEGQNVTLSCEQNLNHDAMYWYRQDPGQGLRLIYYSQIVNDFQKGDIAEGYSVSREKKESFPLTVTSAQKNPTAFYLCASSIRDSSQEQYFGPGTRLTVT.

Written as DNA, the CDR3 is TGTGCCAGCAGCCTAGTAAAGGGGGCCGGGAATGAGCAGTTCTTC. This translates into CASSLVKGAGNEQFF. The rearrangement joins TRBV7-3 to TRBJ2-1; 7 bases match TRBD1. There are 15 residues in the CDR3. Trimming took 5 bases from V and 7 from J; bases not matched to a gene: 11. Looked up from germline, CDR1 is SGHTA and CDR2 is FQGTGA.

The chain joins TRBV11-3 to TRBJ1-5, with TRBD1 identical over 9 bases. Germline V gene data show CDR1 as SGHNT and CDR2 as YENEEA. The J segment lost 4 bases and the V segment lost 1 base, leaving 2 bases of the junction unmatched. The CDR3 spans 15 residues. The CDR3 here is CASSLGGQGNQPQHF. The CDR3 DNA reads TGTGCCAGCAGCTTAGGGGGACAGGGAAATCAGCCCCAGCATTTT.

The chain links TRBV7-9 to TRBJ1-2; TRBD1 agrees at 9 bases. The length of the CDR3 is 15 residues. The germline CDR1 and CDR2 sequences are SEHNR and FQNEAQ (reference sequence). Trimming cost V 5 bases and J 5 bases; bases outside gene matches: 9. CDR3 amino acids: CASSNSGTGTYGYTF. For the CDR3, the DNA is TGTGCCAGCAGCAACTCCGGGACAGGGACTTATGGCTACACCTTC.

This chain uses TRBV5-5 with TRBJ2-5; D possibly corresponds to TRBD2 (5 bases). The CDR3 is 13 amino acids. From germline, CDR1 is SGHKS and CDR2 YYEKEE (reference sequence). Trimming stripped 5 bases from V and 1 base from J, with 9 bases between. CDR3 loop: CASRARGQETQYF. The CDR3 nucleotides are TGTGCCAGCAGGGCCCGGGGCCAAGAGACCCAGTACTTC. Full variable domain (outside the CDR3, taken from reference TRBV5-5 and TRBJ2-5): DAGVTQSPTHLIKTRGQQVTLRCSPISGHKSVSWYQQVLGQGPQFIFQYYEKEERGRGNFPDRFSARQFPNYSSELNVNALLLGDSALYLCASRARGQETQYFGPGTRLLVL.